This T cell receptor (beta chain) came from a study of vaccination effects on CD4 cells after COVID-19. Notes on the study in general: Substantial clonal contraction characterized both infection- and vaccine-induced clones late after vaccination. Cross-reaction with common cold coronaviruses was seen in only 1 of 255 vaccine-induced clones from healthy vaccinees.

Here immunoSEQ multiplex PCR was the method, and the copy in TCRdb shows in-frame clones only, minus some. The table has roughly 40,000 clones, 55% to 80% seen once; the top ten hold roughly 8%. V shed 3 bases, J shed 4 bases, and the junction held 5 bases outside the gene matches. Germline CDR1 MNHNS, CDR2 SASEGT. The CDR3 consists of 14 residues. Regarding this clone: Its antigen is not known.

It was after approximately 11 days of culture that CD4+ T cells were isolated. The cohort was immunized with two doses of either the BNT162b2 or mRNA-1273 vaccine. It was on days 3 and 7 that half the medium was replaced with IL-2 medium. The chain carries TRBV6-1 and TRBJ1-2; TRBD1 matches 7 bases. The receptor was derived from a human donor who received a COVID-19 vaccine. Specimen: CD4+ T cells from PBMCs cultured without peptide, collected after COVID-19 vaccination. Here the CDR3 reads CASSEGRGAYGYTF. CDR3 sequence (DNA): TGTGCCAGCAGTGAGGGCAGGGGGGCCTATGGCTACACCTTC.